The entry below describes one TCR beta chain. The antigen is undetermined. This sample stems from a study of CD8+ T cells in alopecia areata. In each case, RNA was isolated and then reverse transcribed into cDNA as the sequencing template. Produced via immunoSEQ multiplex PCR; TCRdb's table is partial and in-frame only. This table holds about 150,000 clones, 50% to 60% found once. General study results and limits: Higher clonality was seen in lesional scalp than in normal scalp, especially in alopecia totalis/universalis. Unlike in mice, where it was clearer, TCR sharing across patients was less clear, possibly HLA-related.

The sorting of PBMCs gave CD4+ and CD8+ T cells. This clonotype was sampled from a human donor in good health. The sequencing input was CD4+ T cells sorted from blood.

This CDR3 is CASSRGDNLLGEQYF. The CDR3 DNA sequence: TGCGCCAGCAGCCGGGGGGACAATTTGCTCGGGGAGCAGTACTTC. The chain carries TRBV5-1 and TRBJ2-7, with TRBD2 as a possible D gene (7 bases). Trimming left V 4 bases short and J 7 bases short, with 21 bases between. Germline values: CDR1 SGHRS, CDR2 YFSETQ. The CDR3 is 15 residues long.